The clone carrying this T cell receptor (beta chain) showed up just a few times. This record comes from a study of T cell responses to AZD1222 COVID-19 vaccine. Produced via immunoSEQ multiplex PCR; TCRdb's table is partial and in-frame only. The sample lists more than 100,000 clones, about nine tenths occurring once. The CDR3 consists of 13 residues. Germline V gene data show CDR1 as MNHEY and CDR2 as SMNVEV (reference sequence). Trimming pared 0 bases from V and 10 bases from J, leaving 12 bases between. The starting material was peripheral blood, obtained on day 0 of AZD1222 vaccination. This chain uses TRBV27 with TRBJ2-5; D unclear. The sequence was obtained from an adult in good health. This chain's CDR3 is CASSLSPPLGQYF. The CDR3 region has the DNA TGTGCCAGCAGTTTATCCCCCCCCTTGGGCCAGTACTTC.